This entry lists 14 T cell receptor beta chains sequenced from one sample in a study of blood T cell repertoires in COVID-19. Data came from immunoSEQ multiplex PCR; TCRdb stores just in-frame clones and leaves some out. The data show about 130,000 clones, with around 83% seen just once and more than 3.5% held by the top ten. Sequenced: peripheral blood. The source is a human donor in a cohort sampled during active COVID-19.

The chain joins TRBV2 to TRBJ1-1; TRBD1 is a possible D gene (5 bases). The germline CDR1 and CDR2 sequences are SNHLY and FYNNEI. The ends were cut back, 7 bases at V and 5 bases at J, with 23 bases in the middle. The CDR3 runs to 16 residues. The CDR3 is CASTIVVLDSRTEAFF. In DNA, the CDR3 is TGTGCCAGCACCATCGTCGTATTAGACAGCCGGACTGAAGCTTTCTTT.

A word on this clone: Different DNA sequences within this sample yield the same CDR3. The CDR3 region is CAISEQGNTGELFF. The CDR3 DNA follows: TGTGCCATCAGTGAACAGGGGAACACCGGGGAGCTGTTTTTT. The rearrangement uses TRBV10-3 and TRBJ2-2; TRBD1 is a possible D gene (6 bases). V lost 3 bases and J lost 1, with 6 bases in between. The CDR3 loop spans 14 amino acids. Germline assignment: CDR1 ENHRY and CDR2 SYGVKD.

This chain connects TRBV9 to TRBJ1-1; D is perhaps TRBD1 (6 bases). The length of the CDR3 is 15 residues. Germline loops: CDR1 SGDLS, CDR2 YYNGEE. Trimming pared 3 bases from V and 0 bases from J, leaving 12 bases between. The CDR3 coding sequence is TGTGCCAGCAGCGCCCACAGGGAGATGAACACTGAAGCTTTCTTT. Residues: CASSAHREMNTEAFF.

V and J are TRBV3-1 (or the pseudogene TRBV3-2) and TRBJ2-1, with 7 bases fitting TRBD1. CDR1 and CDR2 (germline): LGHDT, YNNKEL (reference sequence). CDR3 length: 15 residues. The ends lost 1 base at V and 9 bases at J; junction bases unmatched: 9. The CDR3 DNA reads TGTGCCAGCAGCCAAGGCCCCGACAGGGAAATTGAGCAGTTCTTC. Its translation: CASSQGPDREIEQFF.

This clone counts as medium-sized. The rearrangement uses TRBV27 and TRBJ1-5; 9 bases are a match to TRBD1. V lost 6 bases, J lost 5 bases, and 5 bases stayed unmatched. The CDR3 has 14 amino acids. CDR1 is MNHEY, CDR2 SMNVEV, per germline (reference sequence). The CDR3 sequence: CASRSGTGHQPQHF. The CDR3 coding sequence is TGTGCCAGCAGGAGTGGGACAGGGCATCAGCCCCAGCATTTT.

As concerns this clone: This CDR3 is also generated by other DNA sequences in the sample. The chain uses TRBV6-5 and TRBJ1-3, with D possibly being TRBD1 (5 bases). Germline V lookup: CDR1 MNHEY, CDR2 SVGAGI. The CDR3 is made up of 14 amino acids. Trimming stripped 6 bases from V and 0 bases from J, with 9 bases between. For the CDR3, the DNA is TGTGCCAGCAGGGGGGGGGTCTCTGGAAACACCATATATTTT. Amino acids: CASRGGVSGNTIYF.

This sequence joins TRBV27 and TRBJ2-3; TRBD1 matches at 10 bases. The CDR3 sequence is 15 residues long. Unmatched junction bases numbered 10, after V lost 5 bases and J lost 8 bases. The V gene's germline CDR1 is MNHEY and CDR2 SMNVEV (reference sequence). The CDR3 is CASSLRTGGKGTQYF. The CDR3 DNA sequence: TGTGCCAGCAGTCTACGGACAGGGGGGAAAGGTACGCAGTATTTT.

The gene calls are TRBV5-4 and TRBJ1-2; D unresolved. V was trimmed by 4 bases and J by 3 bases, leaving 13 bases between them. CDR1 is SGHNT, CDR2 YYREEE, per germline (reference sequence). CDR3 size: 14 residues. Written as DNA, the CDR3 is TGTGCCAGCAGCGGCGCGGGATTTGACTATGGCTACACCTTC. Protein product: CASSGAGFDYGYTF.

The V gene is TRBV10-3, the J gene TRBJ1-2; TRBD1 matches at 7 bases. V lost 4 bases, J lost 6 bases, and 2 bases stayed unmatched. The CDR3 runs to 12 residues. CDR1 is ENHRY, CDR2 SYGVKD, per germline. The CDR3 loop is CAISGDRDGYTF. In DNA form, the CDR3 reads TGTGCCATCAGTGGTGACAGGGATGGCTACACCTTC.

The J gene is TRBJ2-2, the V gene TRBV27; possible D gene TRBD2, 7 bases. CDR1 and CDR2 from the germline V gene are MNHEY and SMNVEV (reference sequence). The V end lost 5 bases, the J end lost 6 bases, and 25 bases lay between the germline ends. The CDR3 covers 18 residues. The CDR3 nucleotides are TGTGCCAGCAGTCCAAACCGGGCGGGGGCGAGTTTCCCCGGGGAGCTGTTTTTT. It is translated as CASSPNRAGASFPGELFF.

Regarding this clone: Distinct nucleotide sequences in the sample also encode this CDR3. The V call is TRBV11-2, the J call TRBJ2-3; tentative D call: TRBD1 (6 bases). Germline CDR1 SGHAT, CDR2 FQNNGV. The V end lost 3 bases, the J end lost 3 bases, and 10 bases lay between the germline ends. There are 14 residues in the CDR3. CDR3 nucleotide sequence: TGTGCCAGCAGCTTGGGCCAGGGGACAGATACGCAGTATTTT. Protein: CASSLGQGTDTQYF.

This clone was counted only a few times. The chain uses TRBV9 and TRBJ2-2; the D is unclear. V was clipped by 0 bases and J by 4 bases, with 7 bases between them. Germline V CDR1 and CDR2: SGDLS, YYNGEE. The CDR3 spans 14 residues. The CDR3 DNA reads TGTGCCAGCAGCGTAGGACTCTTCACCGGGGAGCTGTTTTTT. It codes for CASSVGLFTGELFF. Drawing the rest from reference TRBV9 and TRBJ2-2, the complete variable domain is DSGVTQTPKHLITATGQRVTLRCSPRSGDLSVYWYQQSLDQGLQFLIQYYNGEERAKGNILERFSAQQFPDLHSELNLSSLELGDSALYFCASSVGLFTGELFFGEGSRLTVL.

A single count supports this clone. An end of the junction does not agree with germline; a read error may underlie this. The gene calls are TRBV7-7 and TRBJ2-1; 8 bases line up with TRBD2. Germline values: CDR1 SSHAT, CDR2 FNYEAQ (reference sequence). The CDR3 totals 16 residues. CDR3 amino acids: CASSLDVAGGYNEQFF. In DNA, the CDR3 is TGTGCTAGCAGCTTAGACGTCGCGGGGGGCTACAATGAGCAGTTCTTC.

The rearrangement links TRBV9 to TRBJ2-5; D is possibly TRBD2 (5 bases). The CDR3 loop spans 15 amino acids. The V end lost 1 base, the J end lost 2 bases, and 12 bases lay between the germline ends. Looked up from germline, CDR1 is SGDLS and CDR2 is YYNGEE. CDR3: CASSVRGSRQETQYF. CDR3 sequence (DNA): TGTGCCAGCAGCGTACGAGGGAGTAGACAAGAGACCCAGTACTTC. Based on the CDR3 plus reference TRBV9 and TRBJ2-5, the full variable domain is DSGVTQTPKHLITATGQRVTLRCSPRSGDLSVYWYQQSLDQGLQFLIQYYNGEERAKGNILERFSAQQFPDLHSELNLSSLELGDSALYFCASSVRGSRQETQYFGPGTRLLVL.